The rows below give T cell receptor beta chains drawn from one sample of a study of memory CD4+ T cells and cytomegalovirus serostatus. Produced via immunoSEQ multiplex PCR; TCRdb's table is partial and in-frame only. The repertoire has 50,000 to 60,000 clones, 65% to 85% of them found once; the top ten carry 1.5% to 2%. The sample consisted of memory CD4+ T cells from blood. These receptors came from an adult in good health and CMV-seropositive. The CDR3 runs from the conserved cysteine through the conserved F or W. Fields, in order: J gene, V gene, clone size, D gene, CDR3 protein, CDR3 DNA. D genes are given only for firm matches. A clone size is listed for some rows: how often the clone was seen (once, few, many), or a class if it is expanded.

TRBJ2-3,TRBV4-3,.,.,CASSPQGGGSDTQYF,TGCGCCAGCAGCCCCCAGGGAGGGGGGTCGGATACGCAGTATTTT
TRBJ2-3,TRBV28,.,TRBD1,CASSSPGQGAYDTQYF,TGTGCCAGCAGTTCGCCGGGACAGGGGGCCTATGATACGCAGTATTTT
TRBJ2-7,TRBV2,.,TRBD2,CASSEPGRGYEQYF,TGTGCCAGCAGTGAGCCAGGGAGGGGCTACGAGCAGTACTTC
TRBJ1-4,TRBV14,.,.,CASSQPLRDRKGKLFF,TGTGCCAGCAGCCAACCGTTACGGGATCGAAAGGGAAAACTGTTTTTT
TRBJ2-7,TRBV6-5,.,TRBD1,CASSDFPGGEQYF,TGTGCCAGCAGTGACTTTCCAGGGGGAGAGCAGTACTTC
TRBJ2-3,TRBV10-3,.,.,CAIGGSTDTQYF,TGTGCCATCGGCGGGAGCACAGATACGCAGTATTTT
TRBJ2-1,TRBV9,.,TRBD2,CASSKLADSYNEQFF,TGTGCCAGCAGCAAGCTAGCGGACTCCTACAATGAGCAGTTCTTC
TRBJ2-5,TRBV2,.,TRBD2,CASNGAAGVGETQYF,TGTGCCAGCAACGGGGCCGCGGGGGTCGGAGAGACCCAGTACTTC
TRBJ1-1,TRBV7-2,.,.,CASSLAFGAGTEAFF,TGTGCCAGCAGCTTAGCTTTTGGGGCTGGGACTGAAGCTTTCTTT
TRBJ1-2,TRBV5-6,.,.,CASGGSYGYTF,TGTGCCAGCGGGGGTTCCTATGGCTACACCTTC
TRBJ2-7,TRBV6-6,.,.,CASSSPQVATYEQYF,TGTGCCAGCAGTTCCCCCCAGGTAGCCACCTACGAGCAGTACTTC
TRBJ2-7,TRBV2,few,TRBD2,CASSEGGSYEQYF,TGTGCCAGCAGTGAGGGCGGGAGCTACGAGCAGTACTTC
TRBJ2-3,TRBV5-1,.,TRBD2,CASSPWTSATDTQYF,TGCGCCAGCAGCCCATGGACTAGCGCAACAGATACGCAGTATTTT
TRBJ2-3,TRBV28,.,.,CASSLWTGSTDTQYF,TGTGCCAGCAGTTTATGGACAGGTAGCACAGATACGCAGTATTTT
TRBJ1-4,TRBV7-8,.,TRBD1,CASSPRTGNEKLFF,TGTGCCAGCAGCCCCCGGACAGGGAATGAAAAACTGTTTTTT
TRBJ2-2,TRBV28,.,.,CASSLLGGGTGELFF,TGTGCCAGCAGTTTATTGGGAGGGGGAACCGGGGAGCTGTTTTTT
TRBJ2-3,TRBV29-1,.,.,CSVVSGFWTDTQYF,TGCAGCGTTGTATCGGGGTTTTGGACAGATACGCAGTATTTT
TRBJ1-1,TRBV7-8,.,.,CASSSGGRPTEAFF,TGTGCCAGCAGCTCGGGAGGACGGCCAACTGAAGCTTTCTTT
TRBJ2-6,TRBV2,.,.,CASVGWAPSGANVLTF,TGTGCCAGCGTGGGGTGGGCCCCCTCTGGGGCCAACGTCCTGACTTTC
TRBJ2-5,TRBV5-8,.,.,CASSPAGVLQETQYF,TGTGCCAGCAGCCCCGCAGGGGTCCTACAAGAGACCCAGTACTTC
TRBJ1-3,TRBV10-3,.,.,CAISGEGSLSGNTIYF,TGTGCCATCAGTGGGGAGGGCAGCCTCTCTGGAAACACCATATATTTT
TRBJ2-7,TRBV5-1,.,.,CASSRGGGEVYEQYF,TGCGCCAGCAGCCGGGGAGGGGGCGAAGTGTACGAGCAGTACTTC
TRBJ1-1,TRBV5-1,few,.,CASSLAEEVNTEAFF,TGCGCCAGCAGCTTGGCCGAGGAAGTAAACACTGAAGCTTTCTTT